This TCR beta chain was profiled in a study of human versus mouse CDR3 diversity and MHC coevolution. This CDR3 is built from 14 residues. Germline assignment: CDR1 MNHEY and CDR2 SMNVEV (reference sequence). The junction had 8 bases not matched to a gene; V was cut back by 6 bases and J by 9 bases. Sorting isolated naive CD4 T cells lacking CD45RO and expressing CD62L. Measured with immunoSEQ multiplex PCR; TCRdb has only the in-frame clones, and not every one. This table holds tens of thousands of clones, 94% found once. The sequence was obtained from a person in their sixties or seventies in good health. The gene calls are TRBV27 and TRBJ2-2; 9 bases match TRBD2. Sequencing used naive CD4+ T cells from blood. Subset meaning: CD45RO-negative CD62L-positive naive CD4 T cells. This CDR3 is CASSSPAGGRELFF. The CDR3 DNA sequence: TGTGCCAGCAGCTCCCCAGCGGGGGGCAGGGAGCTGTTTTTT.